This TCR beta chain originates from a study of Ad26.COV2.S vaccination and SARS-CoV-2 variants (dated by TCRdb to the early 2020s). For context, the study as a whole: Donors in the vaccine arm were drawn from COV1001, a phase I-IIa trial of Ad26.COV2.S in healthy adults that was multicentre, randomized, double-blind and placebo-controlled. Ad26.COV2.S was administered intramuscularly at a dose of 5x10^10 or 1x10^11 viral particles, either as one shot or as two shots given 56 days apart. Sequencing of the TCRbeta repertoire served to evaluate the specificity and breadth of SARS-CoV-2-reactive T cell receptors following Ad26.COV2.S vaccination. The TCR-sequenced set comprised about 32 samples: approximately 20 Ad26.COV2.S vaccine recipients, 5 placebo recipients and 8 SARS-CoV-2 convalescent individuals. Trial participants were randomized into five groups of five, in which low-dose or high-dose Ad26.COV2.S was given once or twice, or placebo was given on both occasions. Investigators remained blinded to trial group allocation during experiments and outcome assessment. Beyond this particular receptor, the publication reports: Substantial breadth of spike-specific CD8+ and CD4+ T cell responses was reported after vaccination. Higher spike-specific TCR breadth was observed in Ad26.COV2.S recipients than in placebo recipients (P = 0.0014). Vaccine and placebo recipients had comparable non-spike TCR breadth, which fits with the vaccine containing only spike. According to the authors, total T cell responses may have been underestimated by the TCR breadth and depth analyses. Comparing responses between vaccine doses or regimens was not something the study was powered to do.

The treatment or condition label for this specimen denotes: around 19 received Ad26.COV2.S at low or high dose, single or two shots; 5 received placebo; per-sample allocation not given. For vaccine and placebo recipients, the sequenced repertoires came from samples collected on day 63 after the first injection. Cohort 1b enrolled about two dozen adults aged 18-55 years at a single site in Boston, USA, between 29 July and 7 August 2020. Ad26.COV2.S was a replication-incompetent adenovirus type 26 vector that expressed a prefusion-stabilized SARS-CoV-2 spike protein derived from the original Wuhan strain. To note about this clone: Its antigen remains unidentified. The sample holds no much larger clone one base away, and base qualities are not on file.

From the cysteine up to the phenylalanine, the CDR3 has a length of 14 residues. Only the CDR3 portion is preserved as DNA: 42 bases, with reading frame beginning at the first base. The germline V gene gives CDR1 as MDHEN and CDR2 as SYDVKM. V loses 10 bases of germline sequence and J loses 2 bases, and the interval between the two ends is 14 bases. The immunoSEQ Assay was used to sequence TCRbeta CDR3 regions. After extraction, genomic DNA underwent amplification by bias-controlled multiplex PCR, followed by high-throughput sequencing. From the authors' description of their analysis: To quantify the absolute abundance of each unique TCRbeta CDR3 region, sequences were collapsed and filtered. T cell fraction was estimated by normalizing TCRbeta template counts to usable DNA, with usable DNA measured through amplification of reference genes found in all nucleated cells. Repertoire TCRs were annotated as SARS-CoV-2-specific by exact matching of V gene, CDR3 amino acid sequence and J gene to a known reactive TCR set. The reference SARS-CoV-2 TCR set came from MIRA and was filtered for enrichment in COVID-19-positive ImmuneCODE repertoires, removing public or cross-reactive TCRs. Based on the MIRA antigens, annotated TCRs were further analysed at the level of specific ORF or position within ORF. Breadth was defined as annotated unique rearrangements over total unique productive rearrangements; depth was the summed frequency of those rearrangements. TCR breadth was compared between groups using two-sided Wilcoxon rank-sum tests. The table comes from immuneACCESS by way of TCRdb, which keeps in-frame sequences with V and J called. Part of the clones is missing from these tables; in studies checked, under half for an unresolved V gene and the rest for unknown reasons. The D gene and trimming were derived from the DNA, and the V and J assignments and clone size from that table. A total of some 460,000 clones appear in this sample, about 88% of them only once. The ten largest clonotypes hold around 1.6% of the sample.

The rearrangement joined TRBV28 to TRBJ2-2; the D gene is possibly TRBD2, with 6 bases matching. The sample consisted of peripheral blood, taken in a trial of Ad26.COV2.S vaccine versus placebo. This TCR was recovered from a person aged 18-65 years who received the Ad26.COV2.S COVID-19 vaccine or a placebo. In nucleotides, the sequence is TGTGCCACCCCCGCGGGGTTAAACACCGGGGAGCTGTTTTTT. This is translated as CATPAGLNTGELFF.